A selection of T cell receptor beta chains follows, all from one sample in a study of neurological immune-mediated disorders. One entry per CDR3 protein results from TCRdb running MiXCR on the 5' RACE reads. The sample lists tens of thousands of distinct CDR3 sequences, about 13% seen once, with around 2.3% in the top ten. The sequenced sample was PBMCs. Source of these receptors: a woman in her forties in good health. The CDR3 runs from the conserved cysteine through the conserved F or W.

v_call,cdr3_aa
TRBV7-6,CASTILVAQPQETQYF
TRBV6-5,CASSYRDRANTEAFF
TRBV6-1,CASSELGVAGQPQHF
TRBV5-6,CASSEGGSGGDTQYF
TRBV20-1,CSARLAGTGYEQYF
TRBV9,CASSVEAFGDTQYF
TRBV27,CASSLQGPPYEQYF
TRBV9,CASSSRQAGEQYF
TRBV20-1,CSASRGQETQYF
TRBV6-2/TRBV6-3,CASSTTVYLNTEAFF
TRBV5-6,CASETSGYNEQFF
TRBV6-5,CASRTSTGPPSGANVLTF
TRBV6-5,CASSYKRISTDTQYF
TRBV5-1,CASSLGTQGYTGELFF
TRBV29-1,CSVGINPRHSYNEQFF
TRBV29-1,CSVERDLMNTEAFF
TRBV20-1,CSAIVAGRRGEQFF
TRBV20-1,CSARAPLGQGRGYEQYF
TRBV5-1,CASSSRESSGANVLTF
TRBV18,CASSPLGDPEAFF
TRBV7-2,CASSSRTSGNNEQFF
TRBV6-5,CASSYFGTETQYF
TRBV6-6,CASSYGGANTEAFF
TRBV10-3,CAISDGGSNQPQHF
TRBV20-1,CSADPGPGLAEAFF
TRBV20-1,CSATGTTSTDTQYF
TRBV12-3/TRBV12-4,CASSREARQPQHF
TRBV29-1,CSVSRGSKDQPQHF
TRBV3-1,CASSQGRVNTEAFF
TRBV6-1,CASSETGMNTEAFF
TRBV11-2,CASSTPPKSGELFF
TRBV5-1,CASSPLSGGYNEQFF
TRBV5-1,CASSISRGMNTEAFF
TRBV2,CASSGQGGNTDAFF
TRBV2,CASTSTSGVAEQYF
TRBV10-3,CAISGLEGYGYTF
TRBV7-9,CASSRTNSNQPQHF
TRBV7-8,CASSLKQGPHQETQYF
TRBV3-1,CASSQVDRAYGYTF
TRBV7-2,CASSSGRLSNQPQHF
TRBV12-3/TRBV12-4,CASSIGQLNTEAFF